This TCR beta chain is drawn from a study of blood T cell repertoires in COVID-19 (dated by TCRdb to about 2020). Concerning the study at large: Collaborator samples came from the United States, Italy and Spain and covered acute and convalescent phases of COVID-19. The prospective study material was composed of cDNA or gDNA derived from T cells, B-cell-depleted T cells, or PBMCs. The dataset comprised deeply sampled blood TCRbeta repertoires from subjects exposed to, actively infected with, or recovered from COVID-19. The repertoires were released in a freely available public database intended as a resource for research on the immune response to SARS-CoV-2. Samples were obtained from the ongoing ImmuneRACE study (first 160 participants) and from over 1,000 subjects provided by 6 global collaborators. The sample metadata nearly always contained a de-identified subject ID, COVID-19 status, age in years and sex. Where HLA class I and class II types were available, the types were taken from metadata supplied by the sample provider, not from assay-based typing.

The research as a whole found: Clinical and demographic metadata were provided uncurated, with the amount varying by source and participant.

TCRbeta CDR3 regions were amplified from genomic DNA by means of the immunoSEQ Assay, a bias-controlled multiplex PCR. On the authors' methods: Nucleated cell counts per sample were estimated from amplification of reference gene primers within the assay. To quantify the absolute abundance of each unique TCRbeta CDR3 rearrangement, sequence reads were collapsed and filtered. For each sample, productive Simpson clonality was calculated as the square root of Simpson's diversity index over productive rearrangements. TCRdb mirrors the immuneACCESS table, restricted to in-frame sequences. Some clones are absent from its copies; in checked studies, under half trace to an unresolved V gene, and the reason for the others is unknown. V, J and clone size are taken as reported in that table, and D and trimming were inferred from the DNA itself. The sample table lists roughly 330,000 clones, around 87% of them with a count of one. Of the sample, under 5.5% is held by the ten largest clones.

In regard to this clone: No cognate antigen has been identified for it. No clone much larger than this one lies a single base away; base qualities are absent.

The junction carries 8 bases between V and J, which are trimmed by 8 bases and 1 base respectively. From cysteine to phenylalanine, the CDR3 is 12 amino acids long. CDR3 DNA only is kept here, 36 bases in frame from base 1. The germline V gene (reference sequence) sets CDR1 to SEHNR and CDR2 to FQNEAQ. In the prospective study, participants were roughly 18 to 89 years old, resided in under 30 geographic areas of the United States, and were enrolled through a virtual design. In the prospective study, participants were assigned to cohorts based on the clinical history participants reported in a screening survey and a study questionnaire. Recovered participants in ImmuneRACE Cohort 3 were defined as having two consecutive negative NP/OP PCR tests, clearance from a healthcare professional, or resolution of symptoms. In the prospective study, mobile phlebotomists collected whole blood, serum and a nasopharyngeal or oropharyngeal swab from each participant. Prospective study participants could optionally give additional blood draws and questionnaires over an approximately two-month period. Before DNA extraction, prospective study blood samples were shipped either frozen or at room temperature.

The sequence is built from TRBV7-9 and TRBJ1-1; the D gene is unclear. This sequence originates from a woman younger than 45 who had recovered from COVID-19. Sample: PBMCs or T cells enriched from blood (not recorded which). At the DNA level, the sequence is TGTGCCAGCGGACGGGGGAACACTGAAGCTTTCTTT. Its protein reads: CASGRGNTEAFF.